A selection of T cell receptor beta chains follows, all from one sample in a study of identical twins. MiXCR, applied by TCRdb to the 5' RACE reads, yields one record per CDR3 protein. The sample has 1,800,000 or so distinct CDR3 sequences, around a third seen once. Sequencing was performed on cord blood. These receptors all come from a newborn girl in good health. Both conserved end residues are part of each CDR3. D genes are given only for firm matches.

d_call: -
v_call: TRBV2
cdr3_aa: CASRSTPNNEQYF

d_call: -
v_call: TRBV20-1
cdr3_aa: CSARRVYNEQFF

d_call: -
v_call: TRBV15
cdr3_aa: CATSRAPGFRETQYF

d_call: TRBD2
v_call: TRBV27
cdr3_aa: CASSLRVAGTYEQYF

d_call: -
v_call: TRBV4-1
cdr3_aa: CASSQAPVGDGYTF

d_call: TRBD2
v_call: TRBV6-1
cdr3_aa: CASEEGASGNPYNEQYF

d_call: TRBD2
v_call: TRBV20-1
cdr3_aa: CSASRDYRGYNEQFF

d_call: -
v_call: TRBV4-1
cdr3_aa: CASSQGQKETQYF

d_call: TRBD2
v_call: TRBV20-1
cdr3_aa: CSARDSGLAAFYNGQFF

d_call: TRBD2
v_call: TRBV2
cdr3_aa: CASSWTSGASSYEQYF

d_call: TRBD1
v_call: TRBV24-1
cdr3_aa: CATSDKPGTGGISNQPQHF

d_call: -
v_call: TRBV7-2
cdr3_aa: CASSLGFRGLDTQYF

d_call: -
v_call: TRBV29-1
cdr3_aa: CSVGGGDSAYTQYF

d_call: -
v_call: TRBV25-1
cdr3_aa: CASSDYRDGAEAFF

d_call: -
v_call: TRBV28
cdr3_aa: CASSSISQAKNIQYF

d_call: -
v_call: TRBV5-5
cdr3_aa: CASSLIALEQYF

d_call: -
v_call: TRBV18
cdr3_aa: CASSTTGTRETQYF

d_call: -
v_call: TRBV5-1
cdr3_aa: CASSLGLLSSYNEQFF

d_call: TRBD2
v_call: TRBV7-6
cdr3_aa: CASSQPTSVVGETQYF

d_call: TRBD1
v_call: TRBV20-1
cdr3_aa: CSANKGGAAYEQYF

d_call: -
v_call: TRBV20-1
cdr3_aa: CSARYATVHLPSGANVLTF

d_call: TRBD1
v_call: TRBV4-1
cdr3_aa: CASSHVFRDRAYEQYF

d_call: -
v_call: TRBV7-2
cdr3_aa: CASSTGTGLGDEQFF

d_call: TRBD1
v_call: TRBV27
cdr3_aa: CASSWDRGHYGYTF

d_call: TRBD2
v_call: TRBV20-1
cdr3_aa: CSARLGTTASTDTQYF

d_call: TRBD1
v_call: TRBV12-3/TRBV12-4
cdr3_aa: CASKDRGNEKLFF

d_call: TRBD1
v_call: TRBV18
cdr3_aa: CASSSGQNSYEQYF

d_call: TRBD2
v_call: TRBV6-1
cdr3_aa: CASSVDPGTSGLGQETQYF

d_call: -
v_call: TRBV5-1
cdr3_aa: CASSLVGQNYEQYF

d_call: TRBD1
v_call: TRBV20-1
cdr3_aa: CSASGQGVYEQYF

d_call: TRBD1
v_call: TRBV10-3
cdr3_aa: CAIRSTGTGDMNTEAFF

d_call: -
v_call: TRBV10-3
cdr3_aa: CAISEGHLSYEQYF

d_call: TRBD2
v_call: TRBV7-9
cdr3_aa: CASSPSGSSGNIQYF

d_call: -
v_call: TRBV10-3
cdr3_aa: CAISERGTVNNSPLHF

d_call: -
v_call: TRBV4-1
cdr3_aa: CASSQGGNNQPQHF

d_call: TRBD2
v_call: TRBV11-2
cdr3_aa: CASSLGPRGSVAGLSYNEQFF

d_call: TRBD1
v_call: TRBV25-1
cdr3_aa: CASSDRGHTEAFF

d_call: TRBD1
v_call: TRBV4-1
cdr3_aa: CASSARWGRDSAYEEYF

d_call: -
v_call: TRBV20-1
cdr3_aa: CSGSRGGLLNYGYTF

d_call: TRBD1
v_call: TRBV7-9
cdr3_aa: CASSKPGQTNYGYTF

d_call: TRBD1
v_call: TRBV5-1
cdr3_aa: CASSLDRDRSTYEQYF

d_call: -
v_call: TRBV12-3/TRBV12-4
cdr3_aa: CASSPNNVAFTDTQYF

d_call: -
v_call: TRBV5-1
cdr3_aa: CASSTGHSGTEAFF

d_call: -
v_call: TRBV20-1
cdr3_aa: CSARRFPTDTQYF

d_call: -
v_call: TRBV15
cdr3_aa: CATSRRGNEKLFF

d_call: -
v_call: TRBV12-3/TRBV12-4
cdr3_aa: CASSPLVNYGYTF